This record concerns one T cell receptor beta chain sequence. The entry originates in a study of blood T cell repertoires in COVID-19. Enrollees, about 18 to 90 years old, lived in about two dozen US areas. Each participant's cohort was designated according to participant-reported clinical history. The data were produced by immunoSEQ multiplex PCR, yet TCRdb's version contains in-frame clones alone and is incomplete. The sample holds 250,000 to 350,000 clones, 70% to 90% seen once. Germline CDR1 MDHEN, CDR2 SYDVKM. The CDR3 runs to 14 residues. Deletions cut 1 base from V and 3 bases from J, with 9 bases between.

Sequencing used PBMCs or T cells enriched from blood (not recorded which). The V and J genes are TRBV28 and TRBJ1-2; D perhaps matches TRBD1 (6 bases). This clonotype was sampled from a woman in her thirties who had recovered from COVID-19. The CDR3 here is CASSLSWTDYGYTF. The CDR3 nucleotides are TGTGCCAGCAGTTTATCATGGACAGACTATGGCTACACCTTC.